This paragraph covers one T cell receptor (beta chain) sequence. This sample stems from a study of blood T cell repertoires in COVID-19. Across the study: Acute-phase and convalescent COVID-19 samples originated in the United States, Italy and Spain. Nucleic acid was either cDNA or gDNA, and it came from T cells, B-cell-depleted T cells, or PBMCs.

This CDR3 region has 14 residues. After removal of 0 bases from V and 5 bases from J, the junction contained 4 bases not matched to a gene. The germline gives CDR1 GTSNPN, CDR2 SVGIG (reference sequence). Original processing methods: Estimation of nucleated cell counts relied on the amplification of reference gene primers. TCRdb's copy holds only in-frame clones and misses some; the assay was immunoSEQ multiplex PCR. V and J calls and clone size are copied from that table; D and trimming were computed from the DNA. The top ten clones hold 3.2% of a sample with 65,000 or so clones, over 75% of them seen once.

Sequenced sample: peripheral blood. This TCR was sampled from a man aged 45-60 years with active COVID-19. The chain recombines TRBV30 with TRBJ2-1, with 7 bases fitting TRBD2. The CDR3 here is CAWSVPGRDNEQFF. The CDR3 bases are TGTGCCTGGAGTGTACCGGGGAGGGACAATGAGCAGTTCTTC. The full variable domain, in which reference TRBV30 and TRBJ2-1 provide the parts outside the CDR3, is SQTIHQWPATLVQPVGSPLSLECTVEGTSNPNLYWYRQAAGRGLQLLFYSVGIGQISSEVPQNLSASRPQDRQFILSSKKLLLSDSGFYLCAWSVPGRDNEQFFGPGTRLTVL.